Listed here are 2 T cell receptor beta chains from one sample, sequenced in a study of cytomegalovirus exposure and HLA in healthy donors. The PCR used 60 Vbeta and 13 Jbeta primers. Here immunoSEQ multiplex PCR was the method, and the copy in TCRdb shows in-frame clones only, minus some. The table includes 100,000 to 150,000 clones, roughly 82% detected once. Material for sequencing was PBMCs. Source of these receptors: a human donor in good health.

The V call is TRBV27, the J call TRBJ2-7, with 8 bases aligning to TRBD1. Germline CDR1 is MNHEY and CDR2 is SMNVEV (reference sequence). There are 15 residues in the CDR3. J lost 6 bases, V lost 6 bases, and 13 bases had no gene match. CDR3 amino acids: CASRTGGSTPSEQYF. The DNA of the CDR3 is TGTGCCAGCAGAACAGGGGGAAGTACTCCCTCCGAGCAGTACTTC.

CDR3 loop: CASRVGNTEAFF. CDR3 nucleotides: TGTGCCAGCAGGGTGGGCAACACTGAAGCTTTCTTT. The chain uses TRBV2 and TRBJ1-1; D remains ambiguous. V dropped 6 bases and J dropped 2 bases, with 7 bases sitting between them. Per germline, CDR1 SNHLY and CDR2 FYNNEI. The CDR3 has 12 amino acids.